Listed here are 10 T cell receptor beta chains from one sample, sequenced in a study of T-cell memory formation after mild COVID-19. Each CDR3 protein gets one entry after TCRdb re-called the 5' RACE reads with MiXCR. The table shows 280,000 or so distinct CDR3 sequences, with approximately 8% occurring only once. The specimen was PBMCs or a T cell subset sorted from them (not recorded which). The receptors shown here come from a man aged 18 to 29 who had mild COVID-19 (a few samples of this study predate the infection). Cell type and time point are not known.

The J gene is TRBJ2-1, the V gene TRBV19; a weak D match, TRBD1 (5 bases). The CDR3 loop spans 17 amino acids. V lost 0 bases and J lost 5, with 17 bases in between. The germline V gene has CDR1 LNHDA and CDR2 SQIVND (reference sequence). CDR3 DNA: TGTGCCAGTAGTATAGATTTTGCCCGTCCAGGGCACAATGAGCAGTTCTTC. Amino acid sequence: CASSIDFARPGHNEQFF.

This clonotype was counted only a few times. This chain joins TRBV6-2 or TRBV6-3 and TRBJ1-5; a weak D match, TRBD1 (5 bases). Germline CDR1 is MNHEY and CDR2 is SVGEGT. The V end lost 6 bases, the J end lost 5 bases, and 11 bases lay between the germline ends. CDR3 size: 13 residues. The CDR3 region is CASRSDSYQPQHF. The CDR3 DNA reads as TGTGCCAGCAGGTCAGACAGTTATCAGCCCCAGCATTTT.

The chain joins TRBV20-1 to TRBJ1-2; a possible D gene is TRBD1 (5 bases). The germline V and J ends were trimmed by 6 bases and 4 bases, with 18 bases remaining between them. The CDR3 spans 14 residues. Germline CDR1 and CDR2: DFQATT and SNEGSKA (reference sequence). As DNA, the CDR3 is TGCAGTGCCACGGGACCCACGGGGGGCTATGGCTACACCTTC. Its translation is CSATGPTGGYGYTF.

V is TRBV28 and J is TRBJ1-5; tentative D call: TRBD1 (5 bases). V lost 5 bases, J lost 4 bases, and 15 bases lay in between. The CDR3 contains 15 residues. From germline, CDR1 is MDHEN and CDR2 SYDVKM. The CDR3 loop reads CASSDLAGANQPQHF. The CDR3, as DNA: TGTGCCAGCAGTGATCTAGCTGGGGCGAATCAGCCCCAGCATTTT.

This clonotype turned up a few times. CDR3 sequence: CASRTDSRRPLHF. The CDR3 nucleotides are TGTGCCAGCAGAACGGACAGCCGCCGGCCCCTCCACTTT. The chain combines TRBV6-5 with TRBJ1-6, with D possibly matching TRBD1 (6 bases). The CDR3 totals 13 residues. Germline V gene data show CDR1 as MNHEY and CDR2 as SVGAGI. V was clipped by 6 bases and J by 13 bases, with 16 bases between them.

CDR3 nucleotide sequence: TGTGCCAGCAGTCGACTAGCGGGGGTTCGGGATGAGCAGTTCTTC. Its protein product is CASSRLAGVRDEQFF. The chain has TRBV7-8 and TRBJ2-1, with TRBD2 matching over 12 bases. The germline V gene has CDR1 SGHVS and CDR2 FQNEAQ. V was pared by 6 bases and J by 8 bases, with 8 bases of the junction left unmatched. The CDR3 is 15 residues long. Supplemented by reference TRBV7-8 and TRBJ2-1, the full variable domain reads GAGVSQSPRYKVAKRGQDVALRCDPISGHVSLFWYQQALGQGPEFLTYFQNEAQLDKSGLPSDRFFAERPEGSVSTLKIQRTQQEDSAVYLCASSRLAGVRDEQFFGPGTRLTVL.

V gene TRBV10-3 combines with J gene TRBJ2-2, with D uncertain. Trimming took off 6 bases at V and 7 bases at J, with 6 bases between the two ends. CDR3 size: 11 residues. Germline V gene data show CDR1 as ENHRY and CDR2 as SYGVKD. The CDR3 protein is CAISSYGELFF. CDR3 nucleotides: TGTGCCATCAGCTCTTACGGGGAGCTGTTTTTT.

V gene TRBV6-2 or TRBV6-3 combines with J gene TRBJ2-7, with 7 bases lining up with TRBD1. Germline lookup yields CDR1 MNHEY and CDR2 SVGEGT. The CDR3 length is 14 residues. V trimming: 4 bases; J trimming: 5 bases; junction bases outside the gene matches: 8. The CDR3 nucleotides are TGTGCCAGCAGTTCTCATTTACAGGGGAACGAGCAGTACTTC. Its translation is CASSSHLQGNEQYF.

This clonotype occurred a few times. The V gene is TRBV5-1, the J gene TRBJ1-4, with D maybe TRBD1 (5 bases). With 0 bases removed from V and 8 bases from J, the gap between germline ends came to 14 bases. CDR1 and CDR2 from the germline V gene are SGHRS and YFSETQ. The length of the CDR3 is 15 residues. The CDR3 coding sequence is TGCGCCAGCAGCTTGGAGGCAGGGAAGAAAGAAAAACTGTTTTTT. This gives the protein CASSLEAGKKEKLFF. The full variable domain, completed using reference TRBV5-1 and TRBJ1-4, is KAGVTQTPRYLIKTRGQQVTLSCSPISGHRSVSWYQQTPGQGLQFLFEYFSETQRNKGNFPGRFSGRQFSNSRSEMNVSTLELGDSALYLCASSLEAGKKEKLFFGSGTQLSVL.

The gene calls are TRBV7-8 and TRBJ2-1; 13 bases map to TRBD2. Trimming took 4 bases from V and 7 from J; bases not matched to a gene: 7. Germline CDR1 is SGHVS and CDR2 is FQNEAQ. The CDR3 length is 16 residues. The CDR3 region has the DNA TGTGCCAGCAGCTCCACTAGCGGGGGGGCTGGGAATGAGCAGTTCTTC. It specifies CASSSTSGGAGNEQFF.